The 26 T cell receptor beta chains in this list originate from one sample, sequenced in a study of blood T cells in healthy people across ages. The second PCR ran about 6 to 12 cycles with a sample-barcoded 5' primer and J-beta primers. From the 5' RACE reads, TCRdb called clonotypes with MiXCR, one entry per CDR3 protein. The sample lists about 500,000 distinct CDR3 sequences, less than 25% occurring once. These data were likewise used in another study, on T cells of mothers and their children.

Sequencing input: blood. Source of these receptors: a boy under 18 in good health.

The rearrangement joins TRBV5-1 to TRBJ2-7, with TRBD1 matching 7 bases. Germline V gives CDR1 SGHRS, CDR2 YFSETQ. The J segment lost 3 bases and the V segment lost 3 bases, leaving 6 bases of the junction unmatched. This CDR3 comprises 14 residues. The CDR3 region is CASSWGQSFYEQYF. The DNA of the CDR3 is TGCGCCAGCAGCTGGGGACAGTCCTTCTACGAGCAGTACTTC.

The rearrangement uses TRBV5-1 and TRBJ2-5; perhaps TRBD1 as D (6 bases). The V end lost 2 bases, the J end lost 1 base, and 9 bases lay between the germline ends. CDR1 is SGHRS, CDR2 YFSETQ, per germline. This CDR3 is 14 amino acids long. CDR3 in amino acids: CASSFGTLQETQYF. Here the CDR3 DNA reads TGCGCCAGCAGCTTCGGGACACTCCAAGAGACCCAGTACTTC.

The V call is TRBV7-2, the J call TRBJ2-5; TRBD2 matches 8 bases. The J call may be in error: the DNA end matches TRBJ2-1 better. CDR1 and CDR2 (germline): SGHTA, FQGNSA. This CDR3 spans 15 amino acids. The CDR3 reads CASSSRGGASNEQFF. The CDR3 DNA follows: TGTGCCAGCAGCTCCCGGGGGGGGGCAAGCAATGAGCAGTTCTTC.

CDR3 sequence: CASSPPGQKAYEQYF. In DNA form, the CDR3 reads TGTGCCAGCAGCCCGCCGGGACAGAAAGCCTACGAGCAGTACTTC. The J gene is TRBJ2-5, the V gene TRBV4-2; 7 nucleotides agree with TRBD1. The assigned J gene may be wrong: the sequence end matches TRBJ2-7 better. CDR3 length equals 15 residues. Per germline, CDR1 LGHNA and CDR2 YNFKEQ.

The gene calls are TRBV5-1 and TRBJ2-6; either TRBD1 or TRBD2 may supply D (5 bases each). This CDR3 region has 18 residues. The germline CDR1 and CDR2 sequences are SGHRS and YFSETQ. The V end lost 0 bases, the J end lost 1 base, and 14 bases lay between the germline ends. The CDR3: CASSLVGTVASGANVLTF. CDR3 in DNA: TGCGCCAGCAGCTTGGTTGGGACGGTAGCATCTGGGGCCAACGTCCTGACTTTC.

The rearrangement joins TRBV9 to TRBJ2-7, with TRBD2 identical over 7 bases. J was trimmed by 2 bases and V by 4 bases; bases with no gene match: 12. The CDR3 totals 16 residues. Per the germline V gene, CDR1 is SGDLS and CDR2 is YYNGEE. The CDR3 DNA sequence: TGTGCCAGCAGCACAGGTATAGGGACTACAACCTACGAGCAGTACTTC. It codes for CASSTGIGTTTYEQYF.

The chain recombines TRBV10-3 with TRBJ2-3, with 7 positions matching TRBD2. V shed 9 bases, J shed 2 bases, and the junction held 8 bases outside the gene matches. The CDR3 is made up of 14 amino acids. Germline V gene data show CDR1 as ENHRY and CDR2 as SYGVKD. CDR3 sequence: CAMRRGSDTDTQYF. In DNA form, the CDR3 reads TGTGCCATGCGCCGCGGGAGTGACACAGATACGCAGTATTTT.

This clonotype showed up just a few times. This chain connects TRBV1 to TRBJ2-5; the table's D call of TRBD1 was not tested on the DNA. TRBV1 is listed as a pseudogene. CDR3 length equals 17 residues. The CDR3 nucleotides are TGCACCAGCAGCCAAAGTCCTCGCCCTACAGGGACCGAGACCCAGTACTTC. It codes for CTSSQSPRPTGTETQYF.

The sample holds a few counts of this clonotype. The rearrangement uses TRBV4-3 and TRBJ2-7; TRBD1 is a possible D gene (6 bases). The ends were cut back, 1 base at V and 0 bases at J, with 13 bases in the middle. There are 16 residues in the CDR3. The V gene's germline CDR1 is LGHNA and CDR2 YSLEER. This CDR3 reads CASSQGGGKGSYEQYF. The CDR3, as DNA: TGCGCCAGCAGCCAAGGAGGGGGAAAAGGCTCCTACGAGCAGTACTTC.

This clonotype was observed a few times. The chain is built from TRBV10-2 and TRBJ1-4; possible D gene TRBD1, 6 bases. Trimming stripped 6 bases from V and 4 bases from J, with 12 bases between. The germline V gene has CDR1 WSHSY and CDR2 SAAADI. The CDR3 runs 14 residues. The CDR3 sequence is CASSSGHDNEKLFF. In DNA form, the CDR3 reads TGCGCCAGCAGCTCGGGACACGATAATGAAAAACTGTTTTTT.

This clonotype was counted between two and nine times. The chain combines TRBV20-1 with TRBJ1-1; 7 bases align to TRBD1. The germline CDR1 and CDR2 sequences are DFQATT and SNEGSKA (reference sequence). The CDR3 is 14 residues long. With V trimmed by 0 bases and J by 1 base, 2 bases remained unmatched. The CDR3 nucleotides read TGCAGTGCTAGAGATGGGACAGCGAACACTGAAGCTTTCTTT. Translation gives CSARDGTANTEAFF.

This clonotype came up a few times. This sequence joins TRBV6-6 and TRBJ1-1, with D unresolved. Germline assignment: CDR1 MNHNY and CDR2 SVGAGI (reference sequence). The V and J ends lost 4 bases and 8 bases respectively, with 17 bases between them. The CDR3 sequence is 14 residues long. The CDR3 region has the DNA TGTGCCAGCAGTTCCGACGGATTATGGGTGGAAGCTTTCTTT. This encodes CASSSDGLWVEAFF.

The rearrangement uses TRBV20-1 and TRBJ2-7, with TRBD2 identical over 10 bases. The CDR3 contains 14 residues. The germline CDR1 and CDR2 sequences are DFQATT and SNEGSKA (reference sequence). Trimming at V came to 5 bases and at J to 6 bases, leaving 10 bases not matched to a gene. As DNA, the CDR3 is TGCAGTGCTGAAGTGGGAGCGGGAGGGCGCGAGCAGTACTTC. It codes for CSAEVGAGGREQYF.

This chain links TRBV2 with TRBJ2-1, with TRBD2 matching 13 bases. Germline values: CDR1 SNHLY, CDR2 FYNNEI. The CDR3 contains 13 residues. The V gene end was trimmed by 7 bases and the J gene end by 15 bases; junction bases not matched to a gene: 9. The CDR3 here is CASTWTSGGRSFF. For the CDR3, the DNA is TGTGCCAGCACTTGGACTAGCGGGGGAAGATCGTTCTTC. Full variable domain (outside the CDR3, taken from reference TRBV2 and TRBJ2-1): EPEVTQTPSHQVTQMGQEVILRCVPISNHLYFYWYRQILGQKVEFLVSFYNNEISEKSEIFDDQFSVERPDGSNFTLKIRSTKLEDSAMYFCASTWTSGGRSFFGPGTRLTVL.

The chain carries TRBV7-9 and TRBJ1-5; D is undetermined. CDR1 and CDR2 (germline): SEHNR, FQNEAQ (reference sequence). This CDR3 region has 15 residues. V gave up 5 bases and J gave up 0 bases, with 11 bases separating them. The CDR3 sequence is CASSLSRDSNQPQHF. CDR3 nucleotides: TGTGCCAGCAGCCTATCGAGGGATAGCAATCAGCCCCAGCATTTT.

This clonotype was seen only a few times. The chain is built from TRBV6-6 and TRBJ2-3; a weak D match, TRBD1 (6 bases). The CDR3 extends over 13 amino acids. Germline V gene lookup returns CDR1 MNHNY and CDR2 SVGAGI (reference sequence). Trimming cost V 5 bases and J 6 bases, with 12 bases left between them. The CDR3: CASSKPTGDTQYF. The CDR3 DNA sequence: TGTGCCAGCAGTAAACCGACAGGCGATACGCAGTATTTT.

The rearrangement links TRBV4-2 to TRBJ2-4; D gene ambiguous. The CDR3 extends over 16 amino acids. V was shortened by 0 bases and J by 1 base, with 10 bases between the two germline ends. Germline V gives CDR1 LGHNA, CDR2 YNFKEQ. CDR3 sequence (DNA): TGTGCCAGCAGCCAAGATGGAACACTGGCCAAAAACATTCAGTACTTC. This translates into CASSQDGTLAKNIQYF.

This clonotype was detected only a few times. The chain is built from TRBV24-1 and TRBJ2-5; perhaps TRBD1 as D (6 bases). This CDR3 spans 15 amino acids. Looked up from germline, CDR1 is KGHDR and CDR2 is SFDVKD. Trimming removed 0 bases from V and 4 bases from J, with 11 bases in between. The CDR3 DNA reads TGTGCCACCAGTGATTTGGGGGGACAACCAGAGACCCAGTACTTC. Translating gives CATSDLGGQPETQYF.

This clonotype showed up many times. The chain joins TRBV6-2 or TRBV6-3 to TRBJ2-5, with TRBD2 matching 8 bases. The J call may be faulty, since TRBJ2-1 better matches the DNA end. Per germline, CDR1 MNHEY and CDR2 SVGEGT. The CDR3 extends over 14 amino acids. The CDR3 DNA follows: TGTGCCAGCAGCCGAGGGCGGGAGGCGGATGAGCAGTTCTTC. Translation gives CASSRGREADEQFF.

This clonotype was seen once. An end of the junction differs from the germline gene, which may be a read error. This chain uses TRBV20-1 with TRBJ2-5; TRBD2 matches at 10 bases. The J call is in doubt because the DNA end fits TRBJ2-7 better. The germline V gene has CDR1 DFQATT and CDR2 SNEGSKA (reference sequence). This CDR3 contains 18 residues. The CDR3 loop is CGARGTSGVVSSSYEQYF. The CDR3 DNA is TGCGGTGCTAGAGGCACTAGCGGGGTCGTATCGTCCTCCTACGAGCAGTACTTC.

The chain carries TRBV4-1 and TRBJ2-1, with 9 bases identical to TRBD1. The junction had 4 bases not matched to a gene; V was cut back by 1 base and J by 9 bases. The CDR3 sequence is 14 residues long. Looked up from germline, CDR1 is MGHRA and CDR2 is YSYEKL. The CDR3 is CASSQVTGGIEQFF. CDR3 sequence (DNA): TGCGCCAGCAGCCAAGTAACAGGGGGCATTGAGCAGTTCTTC.

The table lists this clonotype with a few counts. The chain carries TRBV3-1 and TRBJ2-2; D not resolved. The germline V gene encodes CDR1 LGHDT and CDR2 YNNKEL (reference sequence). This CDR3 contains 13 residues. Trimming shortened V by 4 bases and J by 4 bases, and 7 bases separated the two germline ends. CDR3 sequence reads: CASSRVFTGELFF. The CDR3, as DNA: TGTGCCAGCAGCCGTGTTTTCACCGGGGAGCTGTTTTTT.

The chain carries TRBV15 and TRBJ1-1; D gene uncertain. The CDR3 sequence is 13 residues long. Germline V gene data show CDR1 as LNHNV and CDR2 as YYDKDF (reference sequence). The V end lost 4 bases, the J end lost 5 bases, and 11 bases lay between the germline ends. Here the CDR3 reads CATSKPRTTEAFF. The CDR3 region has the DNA TGTGCCACCAGCAAGCCTAGAACAACTGAAGCTTTCTTT.

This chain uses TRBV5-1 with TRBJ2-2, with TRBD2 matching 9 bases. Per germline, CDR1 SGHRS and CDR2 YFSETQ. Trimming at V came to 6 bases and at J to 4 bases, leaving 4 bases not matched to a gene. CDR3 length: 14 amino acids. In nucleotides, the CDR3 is TGCGCCAGCACCCTGACTAGCGGCACCGGGGAGCTGTTTTTT. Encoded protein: CASTLTSGTGELFF. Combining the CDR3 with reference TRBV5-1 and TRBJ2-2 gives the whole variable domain KAGVTQTPRYLIKTRGQQVTLSCSPISGHRSVSWYQQTPGQGLQFLFEYFSETQRNKGNFPGRFSGRQFSNSRSEMNVSTLELGDSALYLCASTLTSGTGELFFGEGSRLTVL.

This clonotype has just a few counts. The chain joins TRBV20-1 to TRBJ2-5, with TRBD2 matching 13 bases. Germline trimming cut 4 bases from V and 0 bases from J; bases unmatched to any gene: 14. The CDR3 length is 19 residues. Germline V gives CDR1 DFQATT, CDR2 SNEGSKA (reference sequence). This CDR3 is CSATWTSGGQGANQETQYF. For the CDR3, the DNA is TGCAGTGCTACCTGGACTAGCGGGGGCCAGGGAGCGAACCAAGAGACCCAGTACTTC.

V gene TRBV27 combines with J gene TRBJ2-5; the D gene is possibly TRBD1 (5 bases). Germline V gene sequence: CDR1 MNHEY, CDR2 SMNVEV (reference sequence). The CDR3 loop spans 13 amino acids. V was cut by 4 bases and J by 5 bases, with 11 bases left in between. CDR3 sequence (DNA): TGTGCCAGCAGTTGGCAGGGCGGCGAGACCCAGTACTTC. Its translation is CASSWQGGETQYF.